This T cell receptor (beta chain) is drawn from a study of OX40 agonist ivuxolimab in advanced cancers. About the research overall: Participants could have had prior anti-PD-1, anti-PD-L1 or anti-CTLA-4 therapy, and around 40% had some.

Findings and caveats of the study: Expanded peripheral T-cell antigen specificity went undetermined.

This table comes from immunoSEQ multiplex PCR, and its TCRdb copy is limited to in-frame clones, with some not included. The data show fewer than 85,000 clones, with more than 75% seen just once and approximately 0.72% held by the top ten. In regard to this clone: Antigen specificity is unknown.

The ends were cut back, 4 bases at V and 8 bases at J, with 11 bases in the middle. Looked up from germline, CDR1 is SSHAT and CDR2 is FNYEAQ (reference sequence). The CDR3 is 13 residues long. This TCR was recovered from an adult with an advanced solid tumor such as melanoma, head and neck, liver or kidney cancer. Sequencing was performed on CD4+ or CD8+ T cells sorted from blood, taken in a trial of the OX40 agonist ivuxolimab. The chain employs TRBV7-7 and TRBJ2-2; the D is unclear. The DNA for the CDR3 is TGTGCCAGCAGCTCTAACCTGAGGGGGGAGCTGTTTTTT. Translating gives CASSSNLRGELFF.